This T cell receptor (beta chain) was sequenced in a study of shared clonotypes between healthy human individuals. Assay used: immunoSEQ multiplex PCR; TCRdb lists only in-frame clones, some missing. The sample shows about 510,000 clones, around 79% of them seen only once. V lost 0 bases and J 2 bases, leaving 11 bases between the germline ends. Germline CDR1 and CDR2: SGHNT and YYREEE (reference sequence). The CDR3 covers 15 residues. The rearrangement uses TRBV5-4 and TRBJ2-5; D is ambiguous. The specimen was PBMCs. The origin of this receptor is a woman between 40 and 55 years old in good health. Some clones in this sample may be carry-over from other donors' samples. CDR3 in amino acids: CASSLGLVVQETQYF. CDR3 nucleotides: TGTGCCAGCAGCTTGGGTCTAGTCGTACAAGAGACCCAGTACTTC.